A selection of T cell receptor beta chains follows, all from one sample in a study of blood T cell repertoires in COVID-19. The repertoire was sequenced with immunoSEQ multiplex PCR; TCRdb's copy has only in-frame clones and lacks some. This sample has 250,000 to 300,000 clones; less than 85% occur once, and the top ten carry about 3%. Input material: peripheral blood. Receptors were obtained from a woman aged 18 to 35 with acute or convalescent COVID-19. Each CDR3 is given without its conserved first and last residue. Expanded clones get a size class; other rows say once, few or many, or leave the size out.

CDR3	V	J	size
ASSLDSPSGINEQY	TRBV5-1	TRBJ2-7	-
ASSPGTYNTEAF	TRBV27	TRBJ1-1	-
ASSPKSSFTEAF	TRBV5-5	TRBJ1-1	once
AWSVTGGNTEAF	TRBV30	TRBJ1-1	-
ASSLAGWGDRDYHEQY	TRBV7-8	TRBJ2-7	-
ASSQQRWLAGIYEQY	TRBV4-3	TRBJ2-7	-
ASSLRTKTSWNEQY	TRBV13	TRBJ2-7	-
ASSRRDTSYEQY	TRBV28	TRBJ2-7	-
ASSLDAGAGTDTQY	TRBV13	TRBJ2-3	-
ASWTGTGNEQF	TRBV28	TRBJ2-1	-
ASSIGGLGYGYT	TRBV19	TRBJ1-2	-
ASSLGGGETQY	TRBV5-6	TRBJ2-5	-
ASSSGTSGYEQY	TRBV6-6	TRBJ2-7	-
ASSIETGGSYEQY	TRBV19	TRBJ2-7	-
ASSPEDSYEQY	TRBV7-9	TRBJ2-7	-
ASSTTDTEAF	TRBV2	TRBJ1-1	-
ASSPTGREHPYEQY	TRBV13	TRBJ2-7	-
ASSPSGRGAYEQY	TRBV18	TRBJ2-7	-
ASYRGGLSPLH	TRBV6-6	TRBJ1-6	-
ASSESHGLYGYT	TRBV25-1	TRBJ1-2	-
ASSMGREVETQY	TRBV19	TRBJ2-5	-
ASSPLRLGAFSSYEQY	TRBV14	TRBJ2-7	-
ATSDLPLGQGRDNEQF	TRBV24-1	TRBJ2-1	-
ASSSPGQLRASTDTQY	TRBV27	TRBJ2-3	-
ASSLVGTSGASPYEQY	TRBV13	TRBJ2-7	-
ASSQAGQPQH	TRBV13	TRBJ1-5	-
ASSPDSSGTGELF	TRBV5-1	TRBJ2-2	-
ASSLVGVYSGYT	TRBV5-1	TRBJ1-2	-
ASSLRTDRVTETQY	TRBV7-2	TRBJ2-5	-
ASSLVGLEAYEQY	TRBV7-8	TRBJ2-7	once
ASSYSMGQGGAPRTEAF	TRBV6-2/TRBV6-3	TRBJ1-1	-